What follows are 8 T cell receptor beta chains derived from one specimen sequenced in a study of CD4 T cells in relation to SARS-CoV-2 and coronaviruses. Sequencing was performed with immunoSEQ multiplex PCR; in TCRdb, only in-frame clones are kept and a portion is missing. Among fewer than 25,000 clones listed, 77% were seen once. Before the COVID-19 pandemic, during about 2011-2019, CD4+ T cells were taken from unexposed donors. Isolation of CD4+ T cells took place after roughly nine days in culture. Antigens for these TCRs are unknown. Input material: CD4+ T cells from PBMCs, cultured in vitro. These receptors were collected from a human donor in good health.

The CDR3: CASSFGGANTEAFF. The CDR3 DNA is TGTGCCAGCAGCTTCGGGGGGGCGAACACTGAAGCTTTCTTT. The chain couples TRBV3-1 (or the pseudogene TRBV3-2) to TRBJ1-1, with D tentatively TRBD1 (6 bases). From germline, CDR1 is LGHDT and CDR2 YNNKEL (reference sequence). The CDR3 is 14 residues long. Trimming removed 5 bases from V and 1 base from J, with 11 bases in between.

CDR3 sequence reads: CASSKDSNSNQPQHF. CDR3 bases: TGTGCCAGCTCAAAGGACAGTAATAGCAATCAGCCCCAGCATTTT. This chain links TRBV18 with TRBJ1-5, with D possibly TRBD1 on 6 matching bases. This CDR3 region has 15 residues. V was trimmed by 5 bases and J by 0 bases, leaving 11 bases between them. From germline, CDR1 is KGHSH and CDR2 LQKENI. Complete variable domain (other parts from reference TRBV18 and TRBJ1-5): NAGVMQNPRHLVRRRGQEARLRCSPMKGHSHVYWYRQLPEEGLKFMVYLQKENIIDESGMPKERFSAEFPKEGPSILRIQQVVRGDSAAYFCASSKDSNSNQPQHFGDGTRLSIL.

This chain joins TRBV19 and TRBJ2-2; the D gene could be TRBD1 or TRBD2 (5 bases each). The germline V gene encodes CDR1 LNHDA and CDR2 SQIVND (reference sequence). Trimming took 3 bases from V and 4 from J, leaving 15 bases between them. CDR3 length: 16 amino acids. CDR3 sequence (DNA): TGTGCCAGTAGTATCCCAGGGACCGTATTCACCGGGGAGCTGTTTTTT. This encodes CASSIPGTVFTGELFF. Based on the CDR3 plus reference TRBV19 and TRBJ2-2, the full variable domain is DGGITQSPKYLFRKEGQNVTLSCEQNLNHDAMYWYRQDPGQGLRLIYYSQIVNDFQKGDIAEGYSVSREKKESFPLTVTSAQKNPTAFYLCASSIPGTVFTGELFFGEGSRLTVL.

The chain has TRBV7-7 and TRBJ1-1, with TRBD1 matching over 10 bases. Trimming cost V 4 bases and J 1 base; bases outside gene matches: 9. This CDR3 spans 17 amino acids. Germline lookup yields CDR1 SSHAT and CDR2 FNYEAQ (reference sequence). DNA of the CDR3: TGTGCCAGCAGCTGTTTGACAGGGGGCGCGAAGAACACTGAAGCTTTCTTT. It codes for CASSCLTGGAKNTEAFF.

J is TRBJ1-1 and V is TRBV25-1; maybe TRBD1 (6 bases). This CDR3 has 13 amino acids. The V and J ends lost 1 base and 10 bases respectively, with 13 bases between them. Germline values: CDR1 MGHDK, CDR2 SYGVNS. The CDR3: CASSEWDKMRAFF. CDR3 DNA: TGTGCCAGCAGTGAATGGGACAAGATGAGAGCTTTCTTT.

The genes are TRBV4-2 and TRBJ2-5, with D possibly matching TRBD2 (6 bases). The CDR3 runs to 16 residues. V was pared by 1 base and J by 1 base, with 13 bases between. CDR1 is LGHNA and CDR2 is YNFKEQ in the germline V gene. For the CDR3, the DNA is TGTGCCAGCAGCCAAGGTCGTAGCGGCCTCCAAGAGACCCAGTACTTC. Its protein product is CASSQGRSGLQETQYF.

This chain connects TRBV10-1 to TRBJ2-7; TRBD1 matches at 10 bases. The V segment lost 4 bases and the J segment 6 bases; nucleotides outside the gene matches: 0. Germline CDR1 reads WNHNN; CDR2 reads SYGVQD (reference sequence). This CDR3 has 12 amino acids. The CDR3 loop is CASSGTGGEQYF. The CDR3 region has the DNA TGCGCCAGCAGTGGGACAGGGGGCGAGCAGTACTTC.

V and J are TRBV3-1 (or the pseudogene TRBV3-2) and TRBJ2-5; 11 nucleotides align to TRBD2. Germline V gene data show CDR1 as LGHDT and CDR2 as YNNKEL (reference sequence). J lost 4 bases, V lost 2 bases, and 0 bases had no gene match. The CDR3 spans 14 residues. CDR3 sequence reads: CASSQTSGRETQYF. As DNA, the CDR3 is TGTGCCAGCAGCCAAACTAGCGGGAGAGAGACCCAGTACTTC.